Listed below are T cell receptor beta chains from one sample, sequenced in a study of T-cell memory formation after mild COVID-19. TCRdb redid the calling of the 5' RACE reads with MiXCR, one entry per CDR3 protein. Here the sample spans 190,000 or so distinct CDR3 sequences, about a fifth being singletons. Sample: PBMCs or a T cell subset sorted from them (not recorded which). Receptor source: an adult woman who had mild COVID-19 (a few samples of this study predate the infection). Cell type and time point are not known. Both conserved end residues are part of each CDR3. Fields, in order: clone size, D gene, V gene, J gene, CDR3 DNA, CDR3 protein. A D gene is named only where the DNA matches it firmly. The size of a clone is reported for some rows only, either as once, few or many, or as a class for expanded clones.

abundance: few; d_gene: TRBD1; v_gene: TRBV9; j_gene: TRBJ2-1; CDR3nt: TGTGCCAGCAACCCCGGGACAGCCATCAATGAGCAGTTCTTC; CDR3aa: CASNPGTAINEQFF
abundance: many; d_gene: NA; v_gene: TRBV5-1; j_gene: TRBJ1-1; CDR3nt: TGCGCCAGCAGCTGGGCAGGCGCTGAAGCTTTCTTT; CDR3aa: CASSWAGAEAFF
abundance: NA; d_gene: NA; v_gene: TRBV4-3; j_gene: TRBJ2-1; CDR3nt: TGCGCCAGCAGCCAAGAAGGGGCTGATGAGCAGTTCTTC; CDR3aa: CASSQEGADEQFF
abundance: NA; d_gene: NA; v_gene: TRBV4-1; j_gene: TRBJ1-2; CDR3nt: TGCGCCAGCAGCCATACCCCCGGAGTCGATGGCTACACCTTC; CDR3aa: CASSHTPGVDGYTF
abundance: few; d_gene: NA; v_gene: TRBV6-4; j_gene: TRBJ2-1; CDR3nt: TGTGCCAGCAGCCCTACCTCGGCAGGGGGGTCCTACAATGAGCAGTTCTTC; CDR3aa: CASSPTSAGGSYNEQFF
abundance: NA; d_gene: NA; v_gene: TRBV21-1; j_gene: TRBJ2-4; CDR3nt: TGTGCCAGACAGGGCATGCCCGTGGCCAAAAACATTCAGTACTTC; CDR3aa: CARQGMPVAKNIQYF
abundance: NA; d_gene: TRBD1; v_gene: TRBV5-1; j_gene: TRBJ2-7; CDR3nt: TGCGCCAGCACCCTGACAGGGTCTGTCCGCGAGCAGTACTTC; CDR3aa: CASTLTGSVREQYF
abundance: few; d_gene: NA; v_gene: TRBV21-1; j_gene: TRBJ1-5; CDR3nt: TGTGCCAGCGGCCAGGAGGACGGCGGGCAGCCCCAGCATTTT; CDR3aa: CASGQEDGGQPQHF
abundance: NA; d_gene: NA; v_gene: TRBV7-6; j_gene: TRBJ1-1; CDR3nt: TGTGCCAGCAGCCCGGTGTGGGGGCAATCGAACACTGAAGCTTTCTTT; CDR3aa: CASSPVWGQSNTEAFF
abundance: NA; d_gene: NA; v_gene: TRBV6-6; j_gene: TRBJ1-1; CDR3nt: TGTGCCACCACTTCTCTGGAAGCTTTCTTT; CDR3aa: CATTSLEAFF
abundance: NA; d_gene: NA; v_gene: TRBV20-1; j_gene: TRBJ2-7; CDR3nt: TGCAGTGCTAGAGATATGGGGGGGGGCCCCTACGAGCAGTACTTC; CDR3aa: CSARDMGGGPYEQYF
abundance: NA; d_gene: TRBD2; v_gene: TRBV5-1; j_gene: TRBJ2-7; CDR3nt: TGCGCCAGCAGCTTGGACCCCGGGGGGGCAGGAAACTTCTACGAGCAGTACTTC; CDR3aa: CASSLDPGGAGNFYEQYF
abundance: few; d_gene: NA; v_gene: TRBV4-1; j_gene: TRBJ2-7; CDR3nt: TGCGCCAGCAGCCAAGATGGGCAGGGGATCTACTACGAGCAGTACTTC; CDR3aa: CASSQDGQGIYYEQYF
abundance: many; d_gene: TRBD2; v_gene: TRBV27; j_gene: TRBJ2-1; CDR3nt: TGTGCCAGCAGTTTAACTAGCGGGGGGGTTAGTGAGCAGTTCTTC; CDR3aa: CASSLTSGGVSEQFF
abundance: few; d_gene: NA; v_gene: TRBV6-5; j_gene: TRBJ1-3; CDR3nt: TGTGCCAGCAGTTACTCCTCCACTGGAAACACCATATATTTT; CDR3aa: CASSYSSTGNTIYF
abundance: NA; d_gene: TRBD2; v_gene: TRBV24-1; j_gene: TRBJ2-7; CDR3nt: TGTGCCACCAAAGGGACTAGTGACTACGAGCAGTACTTC; CDR3aa: CATKGTSDYEQYF
abundance: NA; d_gene: NA; v_gene: TRBV7-9; j_gene: TRBJ2-2; CDR3nt: TGTGCCAGCAGCTTCGTAGCCTTGGGGCGCGGGGAGCTGTTTTTT; CDR3aa: CASSFVALGRGELFF
abundance: few; d_gene: TRBD1; v_gene: TRBV9; j_gene: TRBJ2-1; CDR3nt: TGTGCCAGCAGCGTCAGCCTCTCTACAGGGGGCGAGGTGAGGTCCTACAATGAGCAGTTCTTC; CDR3aa: CASSVSLSTGGEVRSYNEQFF
abundance: few; d_gene: NA; v_gene: TRBV9; j_gene: TRBJ2-1; CDR3nt: TGTGCCAGCAGCCAGACAGTCTACAATGAGCAGTTCTTC; CDR3aa: CASSQTVYNEQFF
abundance: few; d_gene: TRBD1; v_gene: TRBV5-6; j_gene: TRBJ2-7; CDR3nt: TGTGCCAGCAGCCCGGTCCCAGGACAGGGGAGGAACGAGCAGTACTTC; CDR3aa: CASSPVPGQGRNEQYF
abundance: few; d_gene: NA; v_gene: TRBV5-1; j_gene: TRBJ2-7; CDR3nt: TGCGCCAGCAGCTTCGGCAGTGAGGCCTACGAGCAGTACTTC; CDR3aa: CASSFGSEAYEQYF
abundance: NA; d_gene: TRBD1; v_gene: TRBV6-1; j_gene: TRBJ1-5; CDR3nt: TGTGCCAGCCACCTCTTCCCAGGGGGCGATCAGCCCCAGCATTTT; CDR3aa: CASHLFPGGDQPQHF
abundance: many; d_gene: TRBD1; v_gene: TRBV4-3; j_gene: TRBJ2-7; CDR3nt: TGCGCCAGCAGCCAATGGACAGGGGTCAACTACGAGCAGTACTTC; CDR3aa: CASSQWTGVNYEQYF
abundance: NA; d_gene: TRBD1; v_gene: TRBV20-1; j_gene: TRBJ2-1; CDR3nt: TGCAGTGCTAGAGATAGACAGGGGGCTACCTACAATGAGCAGTTCTTC; CDR3aa: CSARDRQGATYNEQFF